This T cell receptor beta chain came from a study of breast tumors, draining lymph nodes, adjacent tissues (dated by TCRdb to 2015 to 2016). Regarding the study in general: TCR beta repertoires were compared across tumor, adjacent nontumor tissue and axillary lymph nodes obtained from breast cancer patients. In human breast cancer, the study set out to assess how tumor, surrounding tissue and draining lymph node repertoires relate to one another and whether T cells might be exchanged between them. The study at large found these results: T-cell repertoire diversity in tumors was found to be lower than in lymph nodes but higher than in nontumor tissue, and preferential V and J gene usage was observed. The data were considered consistent with most tumor T cells being derived from the lymph node and subsequently expanding within tumor tissue. The study presented the conclusion that tumor T cells originate in lymph nodes as consistent with a hypothesis, not as something directly demonstrated. The similarity between tumor and nontumor tissue repertoires was significantly greater in luminal-like breast cancer than in basal-like breast cancer.

Inclusive of the bounding cysteine and phenylalanine, the CDR3 is 16 residues long. CDR3 DNA only is kept here, 48 bases in frame from base 1. Via the germline V gene, CDR1 is SGHTA and CDR2 FQGTGA. V and J are truncated by 0 bases and 3 bases respectively, leaving an intervening sequence of 9 bases. The axillary draining lymph nodes of breast cancer patients were the source of the lymph node samples. Comments on this clonotype: Its antigen is not yet known. Base qualities are missing; no much larger clone stands one base away.

For sequencing, an Illumina HiSeq 2000 was employed. Multiplex PCR amplification was used to generate the TCR beta chain libraries. High-throughput sequencing was used to analyze the amplified TCR beta chain products. The public sequencing data were trimmed at Q25 with fastp and processed into clonotypes with MiXCR by TCRdb, which kept only in-frame beta chains. Every entry covers one CDR3 protein and lists the most common genes and DNA from its rows. The sample profile shows a few hundred thousand distinct CDR3 sequences; less than 45% of them were found once. The ten most abundant clones make up about 3.9% of the sample.

Material: axillary lymph node tissue. The chain uses TRBV7-3 and TRBJ1-6; perhaps TRBD1 is the D gene, with 5 bases matching. The receptor was derived from a female donor with breast cancer. Some clones in this sample may be carry-over from other donors' samples. CDR3 reads: CASSLTRGNYNSPLHF. The DNA reads as follows: TGTGCCAGCAGCTTAACGCGGGGGAACTATAATTCACCCCTCCACTTT. The CDR3 plus the reference TRBV7-3 and TRBJ1-6 genes for the other parts give the full variable domain: GAGVSQTPSNKVTEKGKYVELRCDPISGHTALYWYRQSLGQGPEFLIYFQGTGAADDSGLPNDRFFAVRPEGSVSTLKIQRTERGDSAVYLCASSLTRGNYNSPLHFGNGTRLTVT.